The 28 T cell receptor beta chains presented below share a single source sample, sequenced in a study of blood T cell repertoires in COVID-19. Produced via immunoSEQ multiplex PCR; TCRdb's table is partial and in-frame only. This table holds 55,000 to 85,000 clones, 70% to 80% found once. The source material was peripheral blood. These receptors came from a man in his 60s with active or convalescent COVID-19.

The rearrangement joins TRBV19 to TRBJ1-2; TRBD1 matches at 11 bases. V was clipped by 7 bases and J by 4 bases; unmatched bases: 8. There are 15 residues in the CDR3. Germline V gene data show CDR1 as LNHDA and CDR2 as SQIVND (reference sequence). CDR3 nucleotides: TGTGCCAGTATAAGGACAGGGGGCGCGATCTATGGCTACACCTTC. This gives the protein CASIRTGGAIYGYTF.

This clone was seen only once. The CDR3: CASSLSAAGNQPQHF. Here the CDR3 DNA reads TGTGCCAGCAGCTTATCCGCAGCGGGCAATCAGCCCCAGCATTTT. V gene TRBV7-9 combines with J gene TRBJ1-5, with no clear D. This CDR3 comprises 15 residues. The germline V and J ends were trimmed by 2 bases and 2 bases, with 10 bases remaining between them. Per germline, CDR1 SEHNR and CDR2 FQNEAQ (reference sequence).

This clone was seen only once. CDR3 protein: CATSLGSGRGTEAFF. The CDR3 DNA reads TGTGCCACCAGCTTGGGGAGCGGGAGGGGCACTGAAGCTTTCTTT. This chain links TRBV15 with TRBJ1-1, with a possible D match to TRBD1 (5 bases). Deletions cut 5 bases from V and 4 bases from J, with 17 bases between. This CDR3 has 15 amino acids. Per the germline V gene, CDR1 is LNHNV and CDR2 is YYDKDF (reference sequence).

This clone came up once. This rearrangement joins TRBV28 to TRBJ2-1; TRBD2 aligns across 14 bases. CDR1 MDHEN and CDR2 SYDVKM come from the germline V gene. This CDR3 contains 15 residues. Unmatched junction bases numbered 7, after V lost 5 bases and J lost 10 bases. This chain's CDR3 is CASSPTTSGGVEQFF. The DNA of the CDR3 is TGTGCCAGCAGTCCTACGACTAGCGGGGGGGTAGAGCAGTTCTTC.

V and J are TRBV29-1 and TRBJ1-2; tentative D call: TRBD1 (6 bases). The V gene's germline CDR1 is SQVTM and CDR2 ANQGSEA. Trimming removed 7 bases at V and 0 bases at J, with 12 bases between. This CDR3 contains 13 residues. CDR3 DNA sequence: TGCAGCGCCCACAGGGTAGCTAACTATGGCTACACCTTC. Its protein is CSAHRVANYGYTF.

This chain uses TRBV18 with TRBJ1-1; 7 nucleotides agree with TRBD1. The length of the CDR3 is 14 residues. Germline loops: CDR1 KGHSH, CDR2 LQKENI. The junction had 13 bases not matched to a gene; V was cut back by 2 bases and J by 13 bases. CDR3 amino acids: CASSPSSKGAQDFF. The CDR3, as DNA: TGTGCCAGCTCACCAAGTAGTAAGGGGGCGCAAGATTTCTTT.

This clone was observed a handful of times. CDR3 DNA sequence: TGTGCCAGTAGGGGGCGCGGAGCAACTAATGAAAAACTGTTTTTT. Amino acids: CASRGRGATNEKLFF. This sequence joins TRBV19 and TRBJ1-4; maybe TRBD1 (5 bases). Germline values: CDR1 LNHDA, CDR2 SQIVND (reference sequence). V was clipped by 6 bases and J by 0 bases, with 11 bases between them. CDR3 length: 15 residues.

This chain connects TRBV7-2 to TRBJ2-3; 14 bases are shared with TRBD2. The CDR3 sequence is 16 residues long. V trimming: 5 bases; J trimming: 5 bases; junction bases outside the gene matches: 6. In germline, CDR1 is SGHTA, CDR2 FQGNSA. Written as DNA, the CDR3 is TGTGCCAGCAGCGTGACTAGCGGGGGGGCAATAGATACGCAGTATTTT. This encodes CASSVTSGGAIDTQYF.

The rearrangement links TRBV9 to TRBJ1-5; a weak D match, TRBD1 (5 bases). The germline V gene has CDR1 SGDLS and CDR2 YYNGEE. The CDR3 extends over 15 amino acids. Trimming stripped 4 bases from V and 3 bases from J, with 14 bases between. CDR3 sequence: CASSQYTGPNQPQHF. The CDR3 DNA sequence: TGTGCCAGCAGCCAGTATACAGGCCCCAATCAGCCCCAGCATTTT. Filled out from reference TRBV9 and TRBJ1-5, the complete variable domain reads DSGVTQTPKHLITATGQRVTLRCSPRSGDLSVYWYQQSLDQGLQFLIQYYNGEERAKGNILERFSAQQFPDLHSELNLSSLELGDSALYFCASSQYTGPNQPQHFGDGTRLSIL.

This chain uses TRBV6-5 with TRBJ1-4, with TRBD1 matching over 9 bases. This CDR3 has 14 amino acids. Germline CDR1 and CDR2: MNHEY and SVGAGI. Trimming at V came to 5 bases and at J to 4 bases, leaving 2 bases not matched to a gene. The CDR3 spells CASSTGQGNEKLFF. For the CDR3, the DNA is TGTGCCAGCAGTACGGGACAGGGTAATGAAAAACTGTTTTTT.

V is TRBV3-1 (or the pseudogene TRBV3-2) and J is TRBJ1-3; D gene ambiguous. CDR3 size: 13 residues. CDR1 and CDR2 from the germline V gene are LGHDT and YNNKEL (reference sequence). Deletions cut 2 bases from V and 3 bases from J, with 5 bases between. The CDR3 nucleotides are TGTGCCAGCAGCCAATTCCTTGGAAACACCATATATTTT. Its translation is CASSQFLGNTIYF.

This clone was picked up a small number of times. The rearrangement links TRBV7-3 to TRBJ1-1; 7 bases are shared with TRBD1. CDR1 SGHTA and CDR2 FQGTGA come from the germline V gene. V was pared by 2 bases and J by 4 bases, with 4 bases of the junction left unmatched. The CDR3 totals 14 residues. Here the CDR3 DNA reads TGTGCCAGCAGCTTATCGGCAGGGGGCACTGAAGCTTTCTTT. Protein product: CASSLSAGGTEAFF.

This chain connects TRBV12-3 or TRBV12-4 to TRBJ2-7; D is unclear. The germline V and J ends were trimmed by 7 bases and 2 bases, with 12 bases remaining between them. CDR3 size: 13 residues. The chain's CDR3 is CASMATTTYEQYF. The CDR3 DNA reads TGTGCCAGCATGGCGACAACCACCTACGAGCAGTACTTC.

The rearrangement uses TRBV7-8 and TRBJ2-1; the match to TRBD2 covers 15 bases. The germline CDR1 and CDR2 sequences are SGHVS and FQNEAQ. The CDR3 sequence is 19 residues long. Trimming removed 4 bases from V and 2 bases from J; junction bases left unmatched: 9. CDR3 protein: CASSYGTSGGSTPYNEQFF. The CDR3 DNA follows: TGTGCCAGCAGCTACGGGACTAGCGGGGGGAGTACCCCCTACAATGAGCAGTTCTTC.

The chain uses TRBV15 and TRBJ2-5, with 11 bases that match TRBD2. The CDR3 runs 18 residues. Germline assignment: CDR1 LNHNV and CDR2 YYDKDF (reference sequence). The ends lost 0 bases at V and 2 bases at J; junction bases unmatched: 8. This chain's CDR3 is CATSRERPLAGEQETQYF. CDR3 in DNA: TGTGCCACCAGCAGAGAACGTCCACTAGCGGGGGAACAAGAGACCCAGTACTTC.

The CDR3 spells CASSLLSQGSKFF. Written as DNA, the CDR3 is TGTGCCAGCAGTCTTCTATCGCAGGGATCCAAGTTCTTC. The chain is built from TRBV6-5 and TRBJ2-1, with a tentative D call TRBD1 (5 bases). Germline CDR1 and CDR2: MNHEY and SVGAGI. The CDR3 is 13 amino acids. V lost 5 bases and J 14 bases, leaving 19 bases between the germline ends.

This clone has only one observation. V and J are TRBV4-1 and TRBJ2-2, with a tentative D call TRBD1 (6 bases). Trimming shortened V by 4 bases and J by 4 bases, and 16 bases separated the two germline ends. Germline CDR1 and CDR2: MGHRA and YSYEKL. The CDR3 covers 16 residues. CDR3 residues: CASSLKLTGTTGELFF. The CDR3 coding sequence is TGCGCCAGCAGCCTTAAATTAACAGGGACCACCGGGGAGCTGTTTTTT.

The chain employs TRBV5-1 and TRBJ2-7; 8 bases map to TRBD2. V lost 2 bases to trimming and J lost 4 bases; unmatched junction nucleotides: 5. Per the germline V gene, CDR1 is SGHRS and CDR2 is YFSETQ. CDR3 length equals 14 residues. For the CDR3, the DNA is TGCGCCAGCAGCTTACCCGGACTAGCTTACGAGCAGTACTTC. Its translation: CASSLPGLAYEQYF.

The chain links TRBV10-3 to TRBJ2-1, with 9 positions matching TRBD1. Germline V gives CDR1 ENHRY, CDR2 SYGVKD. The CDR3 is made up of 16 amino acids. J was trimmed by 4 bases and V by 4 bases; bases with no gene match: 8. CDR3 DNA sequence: TGTGCCATCAGTGTTTCCCCGGGACAGGGTTACAATGAGCAGTTCTTC. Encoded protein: CAISVSPGQGYNEQFF.

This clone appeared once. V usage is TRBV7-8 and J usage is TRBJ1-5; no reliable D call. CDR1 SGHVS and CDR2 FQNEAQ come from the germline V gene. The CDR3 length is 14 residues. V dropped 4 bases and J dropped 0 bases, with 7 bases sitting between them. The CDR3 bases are TGTGCCAGCAGCTATCGGGTTAGCAATCAGCCCCAGCATTTT. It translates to CASSYRVSNQPQHF.

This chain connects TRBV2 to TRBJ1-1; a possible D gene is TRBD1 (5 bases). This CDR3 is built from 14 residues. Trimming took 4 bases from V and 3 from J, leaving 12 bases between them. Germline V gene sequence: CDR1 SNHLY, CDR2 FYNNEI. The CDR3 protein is CASSGPGGDTEAFF. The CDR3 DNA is TGTGCCAGCAGTGGCCCGGGGGGGGACACTGAAGCTTTCTTT.

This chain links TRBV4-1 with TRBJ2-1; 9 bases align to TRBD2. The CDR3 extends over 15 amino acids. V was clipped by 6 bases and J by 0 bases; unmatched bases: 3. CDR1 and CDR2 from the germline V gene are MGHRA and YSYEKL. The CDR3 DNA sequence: TGCGCCAGCAGTAAGACTAGCGGCTCCTACAATGAGCAGTTCTTC. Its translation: CASSKTSGSYNEQFF.

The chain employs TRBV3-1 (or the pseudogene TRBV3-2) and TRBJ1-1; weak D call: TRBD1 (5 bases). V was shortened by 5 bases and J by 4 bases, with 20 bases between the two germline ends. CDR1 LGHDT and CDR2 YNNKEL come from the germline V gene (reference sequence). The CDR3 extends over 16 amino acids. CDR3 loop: CASSELVGRGGTEAFF. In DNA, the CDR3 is TGTGCCAGCAGCGAATTGGTGGGGCGCGGGGGCACTGAAGCTTTCTTT.

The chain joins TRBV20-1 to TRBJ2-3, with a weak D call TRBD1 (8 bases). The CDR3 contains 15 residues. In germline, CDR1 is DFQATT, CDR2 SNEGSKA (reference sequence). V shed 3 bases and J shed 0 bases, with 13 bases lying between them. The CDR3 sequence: CSASDRGGSTDTQYF. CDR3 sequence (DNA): TGCAGTGCTAGTGACAGGGGAGGGAGCACAGATACGCAGTATTTT.

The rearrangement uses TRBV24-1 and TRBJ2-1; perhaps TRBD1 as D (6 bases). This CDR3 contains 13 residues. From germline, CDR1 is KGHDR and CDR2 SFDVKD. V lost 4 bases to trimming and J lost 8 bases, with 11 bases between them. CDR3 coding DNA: TGTGCCACCAGTGACCAGGACAGCGATGAGCAGTTCTTC. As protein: CATSDQDSDEQFF.

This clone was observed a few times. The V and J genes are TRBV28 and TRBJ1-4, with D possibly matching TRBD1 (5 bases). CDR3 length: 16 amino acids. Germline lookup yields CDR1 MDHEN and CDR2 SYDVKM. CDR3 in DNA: TGTGCGACGCAGGGTGTGGGATCTGCGGCTAATGAAAAACTGTTTTTT. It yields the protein CATQGVGSAANEKLFF. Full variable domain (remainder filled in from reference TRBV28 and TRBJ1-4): DVKVTQSSRYLVKRTGEKVFLECVQDMDHENMFWYRQDPGLGLRLIYFSYDVKMKEKGDIPEGYSVSREKKERFSLILESASTNQTSMYLCATQGVGSAANEKLFFGSGTQLSVL.

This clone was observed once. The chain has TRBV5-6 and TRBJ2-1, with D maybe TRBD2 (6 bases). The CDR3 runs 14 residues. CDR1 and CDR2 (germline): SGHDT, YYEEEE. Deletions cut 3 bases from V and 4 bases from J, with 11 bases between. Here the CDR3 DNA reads TGTGCCAGCAGCTGGGGGGACGGTTACAATGAGCAGTTCTTC. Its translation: CASSWGDGYNEQFF.

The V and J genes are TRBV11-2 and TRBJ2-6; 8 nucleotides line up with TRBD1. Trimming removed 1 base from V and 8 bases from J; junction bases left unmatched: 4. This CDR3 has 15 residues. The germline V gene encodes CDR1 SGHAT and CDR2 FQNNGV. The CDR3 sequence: CASSLGRGRPNVLTF. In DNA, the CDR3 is TGTGCCAGCAGCTTAGGCAGGGGGCGACCCAACGTCCTGACTTTC. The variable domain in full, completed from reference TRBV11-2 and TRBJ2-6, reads EAGVAQSPRYKIIEKRQSVAFWCNPISGHATLYWYQQILGQGPKLLIQFQNNGVVDDSQLPKDRFSAERLKGVDSTLKIQPAKLEDSAVYLCASSLGRGRPNVLTFGAGSRLTVL.